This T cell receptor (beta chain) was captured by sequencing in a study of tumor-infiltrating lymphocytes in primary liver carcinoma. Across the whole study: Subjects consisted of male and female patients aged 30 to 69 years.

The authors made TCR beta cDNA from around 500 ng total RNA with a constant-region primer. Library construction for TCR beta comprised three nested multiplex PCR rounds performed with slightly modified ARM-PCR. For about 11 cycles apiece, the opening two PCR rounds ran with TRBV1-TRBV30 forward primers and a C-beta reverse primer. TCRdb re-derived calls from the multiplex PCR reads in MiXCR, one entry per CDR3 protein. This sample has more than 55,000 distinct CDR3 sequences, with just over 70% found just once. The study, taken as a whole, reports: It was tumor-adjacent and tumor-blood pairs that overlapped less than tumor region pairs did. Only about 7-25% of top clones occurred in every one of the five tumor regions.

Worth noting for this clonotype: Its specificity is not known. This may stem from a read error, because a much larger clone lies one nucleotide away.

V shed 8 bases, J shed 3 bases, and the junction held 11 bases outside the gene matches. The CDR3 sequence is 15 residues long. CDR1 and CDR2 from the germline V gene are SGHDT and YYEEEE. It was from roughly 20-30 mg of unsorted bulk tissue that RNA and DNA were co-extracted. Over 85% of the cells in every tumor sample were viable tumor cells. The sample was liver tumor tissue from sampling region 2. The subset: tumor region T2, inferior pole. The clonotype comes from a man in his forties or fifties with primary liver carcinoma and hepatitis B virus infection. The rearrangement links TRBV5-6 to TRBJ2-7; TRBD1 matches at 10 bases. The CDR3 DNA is TGTGCCAGGAGCGCCGGACAGGGGGAACTCTACGAGCAGTACTTC. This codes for CARSAGQGELYEQYF. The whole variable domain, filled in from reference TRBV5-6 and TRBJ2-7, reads DAGVTQSPTHLIKTRGQQVTLRCSPKSGHDTVSWYQQALGQGPQFIFQYYEEEERQRGNFPDRFSGHQFPNYSSELNVNALLLGDSALYLCARSAGQGELYEQYFGPGTRLTVT.